This T cell receptor beta chain is drawn from a study of blood T cell repertoires in COVID-19. As for the study in general: There were acute and convalescent COVID-19 samples, and they came from the United States, Italy and Spain. Nucleic acid was either cDNA or gDNA, and it came from T cells, B-cell-depleted T cells, or PBMCs.

The authors' processing: Reference gene primer amplification yielded estimated nucleated cell counts. Profiling relied on immunoSEQ multiplex PCR, and the TCRdb table lists in-frame clones only, not all of them. The DNA was the basis for D and trimming; V, J and clone size are from that table. The sample has roughly 120,000 clones, about three quarters seen once. This TCR came from a man aged 65-85 years with acute or convalescent COVID-19. Sequencing used peripheral blood.

For the CDR3, the DNA is TGTGCCAGCAGCTTAAACAGGGACGCCTACGAGCAGTACTTC. It translates to CASSLNRDAYEQYF. The J gene is TRBJ2-7, the V gene TRBV7-9; D perhaps matches TRBD1 (6 bases). Germline-derived CDR1 and CDR2 are SEHNR and FQNEAQ (reference sequence). CDR3 length: 14 residues. V was pared by 2 bases and J by 2 bases, with 10 bases between. Full variable domain (remainder filled in from reference TRBV7-9 and TRBJ2-7): DTGVSQNPRHKITKRGQNVTFRCDPISEHNRLYWYRQTLGQGPEFLTYFQNEAQLEKSRLLSDRFSAERPKGSFSTLEIQRTEQGDSAMYLCASSLNRDAYEQYFGPGTRLTVT.